Below are 10 T cell receptor beta chains sequenced from a single sample in a study of cytomegalovirus exposure and HLA in healthy donors. The PCR contained 60 Vbeta and 13 Jbeta primers. Using immunoSEQ multiplex PCR, the repertoire was profiled, and TCRdb retains in-frame clones only, with some absent. There are 100,000 or so clones in the sample; almost 70% occur only once, and 3.2% lies in the top ten. Sequencing used PBMCs. The receptors were sampled from a man in his thirties or forties in good health and CMV-seronegative.

This clone was observed a handful of times. The CDR3 sequence is CASSQSFIAGAHTGELFF. The DNA of the CDR3 is TGCGCCAGCAGCCAATCCTTCATAGCGGGAGCCCACACCGGGGAGCTGTTTTTT. The genes are TRBV4-3 and TRBJ2-2; 9 bases fit TRBD2. This CDR3 has 18 amino acids. Germline loops: CDR1 LGHNA, CDR2 YSLEER. The trim removed 2 bases at V and 3 bases at J, leaving 10 bases unmatched.

This clone appeared a single time. The chain combines TRBV7-3 with TRBJ2-1, with TRBD2 matching 10 bases. The CDR3 extends over 15 amino acids. J was trimmed by 14 bases and V by 5 bases; bases with no gene match: 15. Germline loops: CDR1 SGHTA, CDR2 FQGTGA. CDR3 amino acids: CASSMGGASGSGKFF. The CDR3, as DNA: TGTGCCAGCAGCATGGGGGGGGCTAGCGGGAGTGGGAAGTTCTTC.

The chain combines TRBV30 with TRBJ2-7; TRBD1 matches 11 bases. With V trimmed by 1 base and J by 3 bases, 5 bases remained unmatched. This CDR3 has 15 residues. Germline V gives CDR1 GTSNPN, CDR2 SVGIG (reference sequence). The CDR3 sequence is CAWSGPGQGVYEQYF. CDR3 DNA sequence: TGTGCCTGGAGTGGGCCGGGACAGGGGGTCTACGAGCAGTACTTC.

The rearrangement links TRBV28 to TRBJ1-4, with D unresolved. CDR1 MDHEN and CDR2 SYDVKM come from the germline V gene. The CDR3 runs 15 residues. V gave up 3 bases and J gave up 8 bases, with 16 bases separating them. The chain's CDR3 is CASSFLGRSGEKLFF. CDR3 DNA sequence: TGTGCCAGCAGTTTTTTGGGGAGATCGGGCGAAAAACTGTTTTTT.

This clone was counted between two and nine times. This chain links TRBV29-1 with TRBJ2-7, with D maybe TRBD2 (5 bases). Germline-derived CDR1 and CDR2 are SQVTM and ANQGSEA. The CDR3 totals 11 residues. Trimming stripped 4 bases from V and 5 bases from J, with 9 bases between. For the CDR3, the DNA is TGCAGCGTTGTTCGGGGAAACGAGCAGTACTTC. Protein: CSVVRGNEQYF.

A word on this clone: This sample includes further DNA sequences coding for the same CDR3. The chain carries TRBV6-1 and TRBJ2-3, with a weak D call TRBD1 (6 bases). The V and J ends lost 3 bases and 2 bases respectively, with 9 bases between them. Germline V gives CDR1 MNHNS, CDR2 SASEGT. This CDR3 region has 14 residues. CDR3: CASSDRGPTDTQYF. DNA of the CDR3: TGTGCCAGCAGTGACAGGGGCCCCACAGATACGCAGTATTTT.

This chain links TRBV28 with TRBJ1-2, with D unclear. The germline CDR1 and CDR2 sequences are MDHEN and SYDVKM. This CDR3 has 12 residues. Trimming pared 5 bases from V and 0 bases from J, leaving 4 bases between. CDR3 loop: CASSRANYGYTF. Here the CDR3 DNA reads TGTGCCAGCAGTCGAGCTAACTATGGCTACACCTTC.

J is TRBJ2-2 and V is TRBV4-1, with 7 bases fitting TRBD1. The CDR3 sequence is 16 residues long. The V gene end was trimmed by 2 bases and the J gene end by 6 bases; junction bases not matched to a gene: 9. Germline CDR1 and CDR2: MGHRA and YSYEKL. CDR3 nucleotide sequence: TGCGCCAGCAGCCAATCAACAGGGGAGCGACCCGGGGAGCTGTTTTTT. Translating it yields CASSQSTGERPGELFF.

This chain uses TRBV18 with TRBJ2-5, with D possibly being TRBD2 (7 bases). The V gene lost 2 bases and the J gene lost 2 bases, with 12 bases spanning the gap. This CDR3 contains 15 residues. The germline CDR1 and CDR2 sequences are KGHSH and LQKENI. The CDR3 loop is CASSPGSGTQETQYF. The CDR3 DNA sequence: TGTGCCAGCTCACCAGGGAGCGGGACACAAGAGACCCAGTACTTC.

CDR3 sequence: CSAMRTDTQYF. In DNA, the CDR3 is TGCAGTGCTATGAGGACAGATACGCAGTATTTT. The chain has TRBV20-1 and TRBJ2-3; D gene ambiguous. The ends were cut back, 4 bases at V and 3 bases at J, with 5 bases in the middle. The CDR3 is made up of 11 amino acids. Germline assignment: CDR1 DFQATT and CDR2 SNEGSKA (reference sequence).